A single sample gave rise to the 30 T cell receptor beta chains below, sequenced in a study of identical twins. TCRdb re-derived calls from the 5' RACE reads in MiXCR, one entry per CDR3 protein. The sample records hundreds of thousands of distinct CDR3 sequences, just over 7% being singletons. These data were also reused for a study on yellow fever vaccine responses in identical twins.

Sequenced material: PBMCs. Receptors originate from a woman under 30 in good health.

This clonotype was found a few times. The rearrangement joins TRBV29-1 to TRBJ2-5; weak D call: TRBD1 (6 bases). CDR3 size: 12 residues. Trimming shortened V by 6 bases and J by 2 bases, and 10 bases separated the two germline ends. Per the germline V gene, CDR1 is SQVTM and CDR2 is ANQGSEA. CDR3 sequence: CSVTTGQETQYF. DNA of the CDR3: TGCAGCGTCACGACAGGACAAGAGACCCAGTACTTC.

For this clonotype: Since a much larger clone is just one base distant, this may be a read error. The chain employs TRBV10-3 and TRBJ2-1; no definite D call. This CDR3 contains 15 residues. CDR1 is ENHRY, CDR2 SYGVKD, per germline. The CDR3 nucleotides are TGTGCCATCAGTGAGTCTTCCGTCAAAGTCGATGAGCAGTCCTTC. Residues: CAISESSVKVDEQSF.

V and J are TRBV20-1 and TRBJ2-7, with 12 positions matching TRBD2. Per germline, CDR1 DFQATT and CDR2 SNEGSKA (reference sequence). The length of the CDR3 is 17 residues. With 0 bases clipped from V and 6 bases from J, the junction kept 12 bases outside the gene matches. CDR3 loop: CSARDFRSGLAGAEQYF. The CDR3 nucleotides read TGCAGTGCTAGAGATTTCCGCTCGGGACTAGCGGGTGCCGAGCAGTACTTC.

This clonotype occurred many times. The chain is built from TRBV10-3 and TRBJ1-3, with 8 bases that match TRBD1. Germline assignment: CDR1 ENHRY and CDR2 SYGVKD. This CDR3 spans 14 amino acids. With 7 bases clipped from V and 4 bases from J, the junction kept 6 bases outside the gene matches. For the CDR3, the DNA is TGTGCCATCACGACAGGGGATTCCGGAAACACCATATATTTT. This translates into CAITTGDSGNTIYF.

This rearrangement joins TRBV11-2 to TRBJ2-4; 7 nucleotides agree with TRBD2. With V trimmed by 4 bases and J by 7 bases, 13 bases remained unmatched. This CDR3 is 16 amino acids long. The germline CDR1 and CDR2 sequences are SGHAT and FQNNGV. CDR3: CASSSHPGTGGNIQYF. In nucleotides, the CDR3 is TGTGCCAGCAGCTCCCACCCGGGGACCGGGGGGAACATTCAGTACTTC.

This chain uses TRBV20-1 with TRBJ2-2; TRBD2 matches 8 bases. Germline assignment: CDR1 DFQATT and CDR2 SNEGSKA (reference sequence). J lost 5 bases, V lost 0 bases, and 11 bases had no gene match. This CDR3 has 17 amino acids. CDR3 DNA: TGCAGTGCTAGAGAGAATAACGGGGGGGCGGGGACCGGGGAGCTGTTTTTT. Residues: CSARENNGGAGTGELFF.

This clonotype was seen many times. The rearrangement links TRBV20-1 to TRBJ2-7; 11 positions agree with TRBD2. The J segment lost 3 bases and the V segment lost 6 bases, leaving 7 bases of the junction unmatched. The CDR3 is 14 residues long. CDR1 and CDR2 (germline): DFQATT, SNEGSKA (reference sequence). In nucleotides, the CDR3 is TGCAGTGCCATTACGGGACTAGCGGTCTACGAGCAGTACTTC. Translating gives CSAITGLAVYEQYF.

This clonotype was seen a few times. CDR3 protein: CATEYGGGSTGELFF. The CDR3 nucleotides read TGTGCCACCGAATACGGGGGGGGGAGTACCGGGGAGCTGTTTTTT. The J gene is TRBJ2-2, the V gene TRBV15; 8 bases align to TRBD2. CDR3 length: 15 amino acids. Looked up from germline, CDR1 is LNHNV and CDR2 is YYDKDF (reference sequence). The V and J ends lost 8 bases and 5 bases, in that order; junction bases with no gene match: 10.

This clonotype was counted many times. This rearrangement joins TRBV11-3 to TRBJ2-4, with 9 bases identical to TRBD1. This CDR3 comprises 14 residues. Trimming at V came to 5 bases and at J to 6 bases, leaving 5 bases not matched to a gene. Germline CDR1 reads SGHNT; CDR2 reads YENEEA. CDR3: CASSLTGGVNIQYF. The DNA of the CDR3 is TGTGCCAGCAGCCTGACAGGGGGGGTAAACATTCAGTACTTC.

As concerns this clonotype: The junction departs from the called germline gene at one end, perhaps through a read error. The chain carries TRBV20-1 and TRBJ1-6; a weak D match, TRBD1 (5 bases). Germline V lookup: CDR1 DFQATT, CDR2 SNEGSKA (reference sequence). The CDR3 extends over 12 amino acids. This CDR3 reads CSARGSGTSGSF. The CDR3 bases are TGCAGTGCTAGAGGATCCGGGACCTCGGGGTCATTT.

This chain joins TRBV12-3 or TRBV12-4 and TRBJ2-7, with 7 bases that match TRBD1. The CDR3 runs to 16 residues. V was clipped by 3 bases and J by 4 bases; unmatched bases: 12. CDR3 sequence: CASSLGQNGMGYEQYF. The CDR3 DNA reads as TGTGCCAGCAGTTTGGGACAGAATGGCATGGGATACGAGCAGTACTTC.

This clonotype appeared many times. This chain links TRBV12-3 or TRBV12-4 with TRBJ2-7; 7 bases map to TRBD1. The CDR3 length is 13 residues. Trimming at V came to 2 bases and at J to 4 bases, leaving 2 bases not matched to a gene. The CDR3 nucleotides read TGTGCCAGCAGTTTAAACAGGGGATACGAGCAGTACTTC. Its protein product is CASSLNRGYEQYF.

The chain employs TRBV4-2 and TRBJ1-2, with a possible D match to TRBD1 (5 bases). V was shortened by 1 base and J by 1 base, with 7 bases between the two germline ends. The germline V gene encodes CDR1 LGHNA and CDR2 YNFKEQ. CDR3 length: 14 amino acids. The CDR3: CASSQGQINYGYTF. CDR3 sequence (DNA): TGTGCCAGCAGCCAAGGACAGATTAACTATGGCTACACCTTC.

The gene calls are TRBV20-1 and TRBJ2-7; D is unresolved. V lost 3 bases and J 0 bases, leaving 12 bases between the germline ends. The CDR3 runs 14 residues. Germline V gene sequence: CDR1 DFQATT, CDR2 SNEGSKA (reference sequence). For the CDR3, the DNA is TGCAGTGCTAGTTCTAAGGTCTCCTCCTACGAGCAGTACTTC. It is translated as CSASSKVSSYEQYF.

The table lists this clonotype with a few counts. V usage is TRBV6-5 and J usage is TRBJ1-5, with 9 nucleotides matching TRBD1. The trim removed 2 bases at V and 6 bases at J, leaving 8 bases unmatched. Germline V gives CDR1 MNHEY, CDR2 SVGAGI. This CDR3 spans 16 amino acids. For the CDR3, the DNA is TGTGCCAGCAGTTACCGGGGACAGGGAGGAAGTCAGCCCCAGCATTTT. Amino acid sequence: CASSYRGQGGSQPQHF.

This clonotype has only a few counts. As DNA, the CDR3 is TGTGCCAGCAGCCCCCCTGGGGGGGGGGCCAACGTCCTGACTTTC. This translates into CASSPPGGGANVLTF. The chain employs TRBV6-1 and TRBJ2-6; D perhaps matches TRBD2 (6 bases). Per germline, CDR1 MNHNS and CDR2 SASEGT. V was cut by 6 bases and J by 4 bases, with 13 bases left in between. The CDR3 length is 15 residues.

This sequence joins TRBV27 and TRBJ1-6, with unresolved D. Germline V CDR1 and CDR2: MNHEY, SMNVEV (reference sequence). The CDR3 spans 13 residues. V gave up 4 bases and J gave up 12 bases, with 13 bases separating them. The CDR3 sequence is CASSSLGWGPLHF. Written as DNA, the CDR3 is TGTGCCAGCAGTTCCCTGGGGTGGGGACCCCTCCACTTT.

This clonotype has a count of ten or more. The J gene is TRBJ1-1, the V gene TRBV12-3 or TRBV12-4; D uncertain. The CDR3 has 15 amino acids. V was trimmed by 2 bases and J by 0 bases, leaving 10 bases between them. CDR3 DNA sequence: TGTGCCAGCAGTTTATCCGGCAGCATGAACACTGAAGCTTTCTTT. This sequence encodes CASSLSGSMNTEAFF.

The chain has TRBV3-1 and TRBJ2-7; 9 bases map to TRBD2. The CDR3 sequence is 14 residues long. The V and J ends lost 6 bases and 6 bases, in that order; junction bases with no gene match: 9. Germline loops: CDR1 LGHDT, CDR2 YNNKEL (reference sequence). CDR3 loop: CASRMREGRGEQYF. CDR3 nucleotide sequence: TGTGCCAGCAGAATGCGGGAGGGCCGTGGCGAGCAGTACTTC.

The sample holds a few counts of this clonotype. This CDR3 reads CASSEDLGEQYF. DNA of the CDR3: TGTGCCAGCAGTGAGGACTTGGGCGAGCAGTACTTC. The chain has TRBV2 and TRBJ2-7; D perhaps matches TRBD2 (5 bases). Germline CDR1 and CDR2: SNHLY and FYNNEI. Trimming removed 3 bases at V and 6 bases at J, with 9 bases between. The CDR3 totals 12 residues.

In its sample, this clonotype was seen many times. This chain joins TRBV7-3 and TRBJ2-3, with 14 bases fitting TRBD2. J was trimmed by 4 bases and V by 3 bases; bases with no gene match: 6. This CDR3 spans 17 amino acids. Per germline, CDR1 SGHTA and CDR2 FQGTGA. As DNA, the CDR3 is TGTGCCAGCAGCTTGGGACTAGCGGGAGAAGTCCCAGATACGCAGTATTTT. Its protein product is CASSLGLAGEVPDTQYF.

This rearrangement joins TRBV20-1 to TRBJ2-5, with 13 bases lining up with TRBD2. Germline CDR1 reads DFQATT; CDR2 reads SNEGSKA (reference sequence). The CDR3 length is 16 residues. The V gene end was trimmed by 3 bases and the J gene end by 2 bases; junction bases not matched to a gene: 6. This CDR3 is CSARGGTSGTQETQYF. The CDR3 DNA is TGCAGTGCTAGGGGGGGGACTAGCGGGACGCAAGAGACCCAGTACTTC.

The sample holds many counts of this clonotype. V gene TRBV12-3 or TRBV12-4 combines with J gene TRBJ2-5; D is unclear. Trimming left V 6 bases short and J 4 bases short, with 9 bases between. The CDR3 is made up of 12 amino acids. The CDR3 reads CASSSTLETQYF. The CDR3 bases are TGTGCCAGCAGCTCAACCCTAGAGACCCAGTACTTC.

Many counts were recorded for this clonotype. The chain recombines TRBV5-1 with TRBJ2-7, with 7 bases lining up with TRBD2. CDR1 is SGHRS and CDR2 is YFSETQ in the germline V gene. The CDR3 sequence is 15 residues long. With 0 bases clipped from V and 2 bases from J, the junction kept 5 bases outside the gene matches. CDR3: CASSLAVGRPYEQYF. The DNA of the CDR3 is TGCGCCAGCAGCTTGGCCGTCGGGAGGCCCTACGAGCAGTACTTC.

This clonotype has just a few counts. The gene calls are TRBV7-2 and TRBJ2-7; TRBD1 or TRBD2 may be the D gene (5 bases each). Germline-derived CDR1 and CDR2 are SGHTA and FQGNSA. The V and J ends lost 5 bases and 1 base respectively, with 12 bases between them. CDR3 length: 14 amino acids. CDR3 nucleotide sequence: TGTGCCAGCAGCGCCCGATGGGGGTCCTACGAGCAGTACTTC. The encoded protein is CASSARWGSYEQYF.

In its sample, this clonotype was seen many times. CDR3 nucleotide sequence: TGTGCCAGCAGAACCACAGGGGATGTTGGTCAGCCCCAGCATTTT. Translating it yields CASRTTGDVGQPQHF. V usage is TRBV12-3 or TRBV12-4 and J usage is TRBJ1-5; 7 bases fit TRBD1. This CDR3 comprises 15 residues. V shed 6 bases, J shed 6 bases, and the junction held 11 bases outside the gene matches.

This clonotype was detected only a few times. A read error may produce the germline difference seen at one junction end. The chain has TRBV3-1 and TRBJ2-1; a weak D match, TRBD1 (6 bases). This CDR3 contains 15 residues. Germline assignment: CDR1 LGHDT and CDR2 YNNKEL (reference sequence). Written as DNA, the CDR3 is TGTGCCACCAGCCAAGAAAAGGACAGTCACAATGAGCAGTTCTTC. Translating gives CATSQEKDSHNEQFF.

This sequence joins TRBV5-1 and TRBJ2-5; D is possibly TRBD2 (5 bases). Between the trimmed V and J ends, which lost 4 bases and 5 bases, there was a span of 15 bases. Germline values: CDR1 SGHRS, CDR2 YFSETQ. This CDR3 is built from 14 residues. CDR3 sequence reads: CASSPQRWYETQYF. CDR3 nucleotides: TGCGCCAGCAGCCCCCAGCGGTGGTACGAGACCCAGTACTTC.

This chain connects TRBV6-5 to TRBJ1-2; a weak D match, TRBD1 (5 bases). CDR3 length: 12 amino acids. Deletions cut 2 bases from V and 6 bases from J, with 7 bases between. CDR1 is MNHEY, CDR2 SVGAGI, per germline. The CDR3 spells CASSYRGNGYTF. Written as DNA, the CDR3 is TGTGCCAGCAGTTACAGGGGTAATGGCTACACCTTC.

This clonotype was counted at least ten times. The rearrangement links TRBV5-1 to TRBJ2-5; TRBD1 aligns across 7 bases. The CDR3 is 14 amino acids. The germline gives CDR1 SGHRS, CDR2 YFSETQ. The V gene end was trimmed by 4 bases and the J gene end by 9 bases; junction bases not matched to a gene: 12. For the CDR3, the DNA is TGCGCCAGCAGCGATTCCGGGACAGCCGGGGCCCAGTACTTC. This sequence encodes CASSDSGTAGAQYF.